The present TCR beta chain was sequenced within a study of B cell selection in AIRE deficiency. Sorted regulatory T cells were CD4-positive, CD25-high and CD127-low or negative. This table comes from immunoSEQ multiplex PCR, and its TCRdb copy is limited to in-frame clones, with some not included. The profile shows roughly 4,900 clones, about 90% of them singletons. Study-wide points: Shared Treg sequences were biased toward short CDR3s with few non-templated nucleotide insertions. Of 3657 shared Treg TCRbeta sequences, roughly 32% were healthy-donor-only and about 9% patient-only. TCRbeta-only data showed 36.6% of shared healthy Treg sequences in healthy Tconv.

As for this clone: No antigen is known for it.

Germline V CDR1 and CDR2: DFQATT, SNEGSKA (reference sequence). The ends lost 3 bases at V and 4 bases at J; junction bases unmatched: 0. The CDR3 contains 11 residues. The genes are TRBV20-1 and TRBJ2-7; 7 bases are shared with TRBD1. The receptor comes from a human donor with AIRE deficiency. The sample comprised Tregs sorted from PBMCs. CDR3: CSARTGYEQYF. The CDR3 DNA follows: TGCAGTGCTAGGACAGGGTACGAGCAGTACTTC.